This T cell receptor beta chain was profiled in a study of blood T cell repertoires in COVID-19. The repertoire was sequenced with immunoSEQ multiplex PCR; TCRdb's copy has only in-frame clones and lacks some. The profile shows about 300,000 clones, about nine tenths of them singletons. CDR3 size: 15 residues. Per germline, CDR1 SGHRS and CDR2 YFSETQ. The J segment lost 3 bases and the V segment lost 6 bases, leaving 8 bases of the junction unmatched. The source is a woman aged 30 to 39 with COVID-19, enrolled during active disease. The sequencing sample was made of peripheral blood. This chain uses TRBV5-1 with TRBJ2-2; 7 bases line up with TRBD1. The CDR3 DNA reads as TGCGCCAGCAACCCGAGACAGGGATACACCGGGGAGCTGTTTTTT. It codes for CASNPRQGYTGELFF. The variable domain in full, with the rest retrieved from reference TRBV5-1 and TRBJ2-2, is KAGVTQTPRYLIKTRGQQVTLSCSPISGHRSVSWYQQTPGQGLQFLFEYFSETQRNKGNFPGRFSGRQFSNSRSEMNVSTLELGDSALYLCASNPRQGYTGELFFGEGSRLTVL.